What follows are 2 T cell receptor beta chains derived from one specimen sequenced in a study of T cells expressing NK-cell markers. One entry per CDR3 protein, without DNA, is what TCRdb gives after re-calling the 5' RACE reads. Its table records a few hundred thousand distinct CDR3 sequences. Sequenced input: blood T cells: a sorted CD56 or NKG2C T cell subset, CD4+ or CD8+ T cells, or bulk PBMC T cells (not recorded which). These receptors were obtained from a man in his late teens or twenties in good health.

CDR3: CASSLARGAATLNEQFF. V and J are TRBV7-9 and TRBJ2-1; TCRdb's D call, TRBD1, is unchecked because there is no DNA. Germline CDR1 SEHNR, CDR2 FQNEAQ (reference sequence). The CDR3 contains 17 residues.

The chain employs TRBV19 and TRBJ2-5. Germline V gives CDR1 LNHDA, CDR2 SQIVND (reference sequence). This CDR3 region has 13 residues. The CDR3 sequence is CASSILEWETQYF.